Each of the 26 T cell receptor beta chains below was sequenced from the same sample in a study of blood T cell repertoires in COVID-19 (dated by TCRdb to 2019 to 2021). The library was made by the immunoSEQ multiplex PCR assay. Held by TCRdb, this immuneACCESS table contains in-frame sequences only and omits some clones. Under half of the omission traces to an unresolved V gene where checked; the cause of the rest is unknown. The sample data list some 250,000 clones, and about nine tenths of these were observed just once. Roughly 1.2% of the sample is held by the ten biggest clonotypes. The specimen was PBMCs or T cells enriched from blood (not recorded which). The source of these receptors is a human donor in a cohort exposed to, infected with or recovered from COVID-19 (not recorded which). The donor label of this sample is uncertain.

DNA of the CDR3: TGTGCCAGCAGCTTCGGCAGGGATACAGATACGCAGTATTTT. Residues: CASSFGRDTDTQYF. This chain links TRBV11-1 with TRBJ2-3, with D possibly being TRBD1 (5 bases). CDR1 and CDR2 from the germline V gene are SGHAT and FQDESV (reference sequence). The V end was cut by 3 bases, the J end by 3 bases, with 10 bases between. The CDR3 contains 14 residues.

The chain employs TRBV5-1 and TRBJ2-7; no clear D. Germline V CDR1 and CDR2: SGHRS, YFSETQ. This CDR3 region has 13 residues. V lost 0 bases, J lost 7 bases, and 11 bases lay in between. The CDR3 spells CASSLERVREQYF. Written as DNA, the CDR3 is TGCGCCAGCAGCTTGGAACGGGTAAGGGAGCAGTACTTC.

This chain connects TRBV11-3 to TRBJ2-7, with 10 positions matching TRBD2. After removal of 5 bases from V and 5 bases from J, the junction contained 6 bases not matched to a gene. The CDR3 loop spans 14 amino acids. The germline CDR1 and CDR2 sequences are SGHNT and YENEEA. The chain's CDR3 is CASSPSGGAHEQYF. DNA of the CDR3: TGTGCCAGCAGCCCAAGCGGGGGGGCCCACGAGCAGTACTTC.

The genes are TRBV6-5 and TRBJ2-7; D gene uncertain. Trimming shortened V by 6 bases and J by 1 base, and 16 bases separated the two germline ends. The CDR3 length is 15 residues. Germline lookup yields CDR1 MNHEY and CDR2 SVGAGI. The chain's CDR3 is CASSISAQASYEQYF. In nucleotides, the CDR3 is TGTGCCAGCAGCATCTCAGCCCAGGCTTCCTACGAGCAGTACTTC.

This chain connects TRBV19 to TRBJ2-1; TRBD2 agrees at 7 bases. After removal of 5 bases from V and 0 bases from J, the junction contained 4 bases not matched to a gene. This CDR3 contains 15 residues. CDR1 and CDR2 (germline): LNHDA, SQIVND (reference sequence). The CDR3 sequence: CASSPGLDSYNEQFF. CDR3 bases: TGTGCCAGTAGTCCCGGACTAGACTCCTACAATGAGCAGTTCTTC.

The V and J genes are TRBV27 and TRBJ1-5; 8 bases match TRBD1. The CDR3 loop spans 15 amino acids. Germline loops: CDR1 MNHEY, CDR2 SMNVEV (reference sequence). Losses at the gene ends were 5 bases for V and 6 bases for J; bases not matched to a gene: 9. CDR3 protein: CASSPRTGPGQPQHF. The CDR3 DNA follows: TGTGCCAGCAGTCCCCGGACAGGGCCTGGTCAGCCCCAGCATTTT.

This clone was seen a few times. The genes are TRBV5-8 and TRBJ1-1; 9 nucleotides match TRBD1. The CDR3 runs to 13 residues. Germline CDR1 is SGHTS and CDR2 is YDEGEE. The V and J ends lost 9 bases and 4 bases, in that order; junction bases with no gene match: 7. The CDR3 bases are TGTGCCACTCCGGGACAGGGTAGCACTGAAGCTTTCTTT. It encodes CATPGQGSTEAFF.

This clone was counted once. This chain links TRBV24-1 with TRBJ1-2; no reliable D call. The germline V and J ends were trimmed by 2 bases and 8 bases, with 11 bases remaining between them. The length of the CDR3 is 13 residues. CDR1 is KGHDR and CDR2 is SFDVKD in the germline V gene. CDR3 sequence (DNA): TGTGCCACCAGTGATTCGGTCCTAGGAGGCTACACCTTC. This encodes CATSDSVLGGYTF.

The rearrangement links TRBV7-9 to TRBJ2-3, with a possible D match to TRBD1 (6 bases). V dropped 5 bases and J dropped 3 bases, with 15 bases sitting between them. Germline CDR1 SEHNR, CDR2 FQNEAQ (reference sequence). CDR3 length: 15 residues. CDR3 in DNA: TGTGCCAGCAGCCGCAACAGGGAGACGACAGATACGCAGTATTTT. Amino acid sequence: CASSRNRETTDTQYF.

This chain uses TRBV13 with TRBJ2-2; the D gene is possibly TRBD2 (6 bases). Germline V gene data show CDR1 as PRHDT and CDR2 as FYEKMQ (reference sequence). The CDR3 extends over 17 amino acids. V dropped 4 bases and J dropped 6 bases, with 21 bases sitting between them. Written as DNA, the CDR3 is TGTGCCAGCAGCTCCGCGAGGCGGGACCCGCGGCCCGGGGAGCTGTTTTTT. Residues: CASSSARRDPRPGELFF.

The chain joins TRBV2 to TRBJ2-1; perhaps TRBD2 as D (6 bases). Germline V gene sequence: CDR1 SNHLY, CDR2 FYNNEI. Deletions cut 5 bases from V and 5 bases from J, with 13 bases between. CDR3 length equals 14 residues. CDR3 sequence (DNA): TGTGCCAGCAGTCCACAAGGAGGGGACAATGAGCAGTTCTTC. As protein: CASSPQGGDNEQFF.

This clone was observed once. This chain links TRBV6-4 with TRBJ2-2, with 9 bases that match TRBD1. CDR3 size: 14 residues. From germline, CDR1 is MRHNA and CDR2 SNTAGT. V lost 6 bases, J lost 5 bases, and 4 bases stayed unmatched. This CDR3 is CASSLQGATGELFF. CDR3 in DNA: TGTGCCAGCAGCTTACAGGGGGCGACCGGGGAGCTGTTTTTT.

The chain uses TRBV7-6 and TRBJ2-7; D is possibly TRBD1 (6 bases). Trimming took 1 base from V and 1 from J, leaving 11 bases between them. The CDR3 is 15 residues long. Germline CDR1 reads SGHVS; CDR2 reads FNYEAQ. This chain's CDR3 is CASSLEGDTSYEQYF. CDR3 nucleotide sequence: TGTGCCAGCAGCTTAGAGGGGGACACATCCTACGAGCAGTACTTC.

The chain employs TRBV19 and TRBJ1-2; D possibly corresponds to TRBD1 (6 bases). Germline V gene lookup returns CDR1 LNHDA and CDR2 SQIVND (reference sequence). The V end lost 4 bases, the J end lost 4 bases, and 10 bases lay between the germline ends. This CDR3 has 13 amino acids. In DNA, the CDR3 is TGTGCCAGTAGTACATGGGGGCTCTATGGCTACACCTTC. Translated, it gives CASSTWGLYGYTF.

This sequence joins TRBV10-3 and TRBJ1-3, with 7 bases aligning to TRBD1. The CDR3 spans 23 residues. The V segment lost 3 bases and the J segment 0 bases; nucleotides outside the gene matches: 26. Germline CDR1 and CDR2: ENHRY and SYGVKD. This CDR3 reads CAISDGPPKIPGQALFSGNTIYF. The CDR3 DNA follows: TGTGCCATCAGTGATGGTCCCCCAAAAATCCCAGGACAGGCGCTTTTCTCTGGAAACACCATATATTTT.

The V and J genes are TRBV18 and TRBJ2-1; D gene unclear. This CDR3 comprises 14 residues. Germline V gives CDR1 KGHSH, CDR2 LQKENI. V dropped 0 bases and J dropped 4 bases, with 7 bases sitting between them. The CDR3 sequence is CASSPPASYNEQFF. As DNA, the CDR3 is TGTGCCAGCTCACCACCGGCCAGTTACAATGAGCAGTTCTTC.

The J gene is TRBJ2-7, the V gene TRBV30, with D possibly TRBD1 on 6 matching bases. This CDR3 has 14 amino acids. CDR1 and CDR2 from the germline V gene are GTSNPN and SVGIG (reference sequence). Trimming removed 2 bases at V and 3 bases at J, with 14 bases between. CDR3 region: CAWSPGGQIYEQYF. The CDR3 DNA reads TGTGCCTGGAGTCCAGGTGGACAGATCTACGAGCAGTACTTC.

This clone was counted only a few times. J is TRBJ1-5 and V is TRBV28; the match to TRBD1 covers 10 bases. Germline CDR1 reads MDHEN; CDR2 reads SYDVKM. The CDR3 is 13 amino acids. Trimming cost V 10 bases and J 6 bases; bases outside gene matches: 6. The DNA for the CDR3 is TGTGCCACCGACAGGGGGCGCGGTCAGCCCCAGCATTTT. Protein sequence: CATDRGRGQPQHF.

The V and J genes are TRBV27 and TRBJ2-7; 9 bases fit TRBD1. This CDR3 has 15 amino acids. V gave up 2 bases and J gave up 2 bases; unmatched junction bases: 4. Germline CDR1 is MNHEY and CDR2 is SMNVEV (reference sequence). The CDR3 nucleotides read TGTGCCAGCAGTTTAAGGACAGGGGATACCTACGAGCAGTACTTC. This sequence encodes CASSLRTGDTYEQYF.

V is TRBV28 and J is TRBJ1-3; D gene ambiguous. The V gene lost 5 bases and the J gene lost 2 bases, with 7 bases spanning the gap. This CDR3 spans 13 amino acids. Germline CDR1 is MDHEN and CDR2 is SYDVKM. This CDR3 is CASSGEAGNTIYF. CDR3 sequence (DNA): TGTGCCAGCAGTGGAGAGGCTGGAAACACCATATATTTT. Drawing the rest from reference TRBV28 and TRBJ1-3, the complete variable domain is DVKVTQSSRYLVKRTGEKVFLECVQDMDHENMFWYRQDPGLGLRLIYFSYDVKMKEKGDIPEGYSVSREKKERFSLILESASTNQTSMYLCASSGEAGNTIYFGEGSWLTVV.

V usage is TRBV7-9 and J usage is TRBJ2-3; D may be TRBD2 (5 bases). Between the trimmed V and J ends, which lost 5 bases and 5 bases, there was a span of 11 bases. Germline loops: CDR1 SEHNR, CDR2 FQNEAQ (reference sequence). The CDR3 is 13 residues long. CDR3 DNA: TGTGCCAGCAGCACCGGCGAGGGAGATACGCAGTATTTT. It encodes CASSTGEGDTQYF.

The V call is TRBV28, the J call TRBJ1-3, with D unresolved. Germline values: CDR1 MDHEN, CDR2 SYDVKM. This CDR3 region has 17 residues. V was pared by 7 bases and J by 4 bases, with 23 bases between. The CDR3 protein is CASMTGGVADGGNTIYF. The CDR3 DNA reads TGTGCCAGCATGACGGGCGGGGTGGCGGACGGGGGAAACACCATATATTTT.

The rearrangement uses TRBV6-5 and TRBJ1-1, with 7 bases that match TRBD1. V was clipped by 10 bases and J by 1 base; unmatched bases: 9. Germline V CDR1 and CDR2: MNHEY, SVGAGI. This CDR3 region has 14 residues. CDR3 DNA sequence: TGTGCCACCCTAGAAGGGGGCGGGAACACTGAAGCTTTCTTT. Its protein is CATLEGGGNTEAFF.

This chain connects TRBV11-1 to TRBJ1-1, with D perhaps TRBD1 (6 bases). The CDR3 runs to 11 residues. With 8 bases removed from V and 12 bases from J, the gap between germline ends came to 16 bases. The germline V gene encodes CDR1 SGHAT and CDR2 FQDESV (reference sequence). This CDR3 is CASAEQGVTFF. The CDR3 DNA reads as TGTGCCAGCGCGGAACAGGGTGTAACTTTCTTT.

The chain has TRBV24-1 and TRBJ1-5; no firm D call. CDR1 and CDR2 (germline): KGHDR, SFDVKD. V was clipped by 2 bases and J by 6 bases, with 7 bases between them. CDR3 length equals 13 residues. In DNA, the CDR3 is TGTGCCACCAGTGATTCAAATAGTCAGCCCCAGCATTTT. This encodes CATSDSNSQPQHF.

In DNA form, the CDR3 reads TGTGCCAGCAGCCCTCCTCGCATGAGGTCTCCCTCCTATAATTCACCCCTCCACTTT. Residues: CASSPPRMRSPSYNSPLHF. The genes are TRBV9 and TRBJ1-6; D remains unclear. V lost 4 bases to trimming and J lost 0 bases, with 20 bases between them. In germline, CDR1 is SGDLS, CDR2 YYNGEE. The CDR3 has 19 residues.